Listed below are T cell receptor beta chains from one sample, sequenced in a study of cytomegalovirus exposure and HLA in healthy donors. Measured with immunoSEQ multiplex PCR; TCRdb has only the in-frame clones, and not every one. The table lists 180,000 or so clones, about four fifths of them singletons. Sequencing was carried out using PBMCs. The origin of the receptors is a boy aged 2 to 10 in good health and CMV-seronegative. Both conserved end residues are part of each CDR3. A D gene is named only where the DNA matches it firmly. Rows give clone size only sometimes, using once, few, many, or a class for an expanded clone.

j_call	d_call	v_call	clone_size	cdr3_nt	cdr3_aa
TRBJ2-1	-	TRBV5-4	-	TGTGCCAGCAGCTTGGGGGGGCGGGCAGACAACAATGAGCAGTTCTTC	CASSLGGRADNNEQFF
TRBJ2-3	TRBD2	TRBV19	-	TGTGCCAGTAGTATAGATCTCGAGACTAGCCCAGATACGCAGTATTTT	CASSIDLETSPDTQYF
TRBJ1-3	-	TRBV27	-	TGTGCCAGCAGTGGACTGGGGAACACCATATATTTT	CASSGLGNTIYF
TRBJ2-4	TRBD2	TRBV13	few	TGTGCCAGCAGCTCGGGACTAGCGGGGGGACTAGCCAAAAACATTCAGTACTTC	CASSSGLAGGLAKNIQYF
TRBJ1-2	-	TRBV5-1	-	TGCGCCAGCAGCTTGGAGCCAGGGGCCCCCCCCTATGGCTACACCTTC	CASSLEPGAPPYGYTF
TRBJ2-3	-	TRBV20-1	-	TGCAGTGCTGACACGGGGGATACGCAGTATTTT	CSADTGDTQYF
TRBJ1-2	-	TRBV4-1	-	TGCGCCAGCAGCCACCTACAGGGTGGAGGCTACACCTTC	CASSHLQGGGYTF
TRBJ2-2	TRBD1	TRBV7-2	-	TGTGCCAGCAGCTCCGCCTCCGGGACAGGCACCGGGGAGCTGTTTTTT	CASSSASGTGTGELFF
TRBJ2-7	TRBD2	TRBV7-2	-	TGTGCCAGCAGCTTGTCTAGCGGGGGGTTATACGAGCAGTACTTC	CASSLSSGGLYEQYF
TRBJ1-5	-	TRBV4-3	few	TGCGCCAGCAGCCAAGATCGCGGGCGCGGACAGCCCCAGCATTTT	CASSQDRGRGQPQHF
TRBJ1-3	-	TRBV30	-	TGTGCCTGTTCCAGGTCGCGTGGAAACACCATATATTTT	CACSRSRGNTIYF
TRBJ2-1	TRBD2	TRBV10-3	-	TGTGCCATCAGCGAGACTAGCGGCATCCCCTACAATGAGCAGTTCTTC	CAISETSGIPYNEQFF
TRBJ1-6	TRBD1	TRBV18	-	TGTGCCAGCTCACCTGAACAAGGGACAGTCGATAATTCACCCCTCCACTTT	CASSPEQGTVDNSPLHF
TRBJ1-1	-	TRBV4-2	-	TGTGCCAGCAGCCACTTGAACAGGGAAATGAACACTGAGGCTTTCTTT	CASSHLNREMNTEAFF
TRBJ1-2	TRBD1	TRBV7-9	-	TGTGCCAGCAGCTTAGAGGTTGCCAGGGGGGGCTACACCTTC	CASSLEVARGGYTF
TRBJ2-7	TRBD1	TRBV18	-	TGTGCCAGCTCACCAAGGGACAGGACCTACGAGCAGTACTTC	CASSPRDRTYEQYF
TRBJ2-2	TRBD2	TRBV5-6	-	TGTGCCAGCAGCTTGGTTGGAGCGGGGAGCACCGGGGAGCTGTTTTTT	CASSLVGAGSTGELFF
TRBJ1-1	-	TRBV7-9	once	TGTGCCAGCAGCTTAGGTCCCGGGGGGGCTTTCTTT	CASSLGPGGAFF
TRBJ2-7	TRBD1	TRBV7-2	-	TGTGCCAGCAGCAAGACAGGGGTGGCCTACGAGCAGTACTTC	CASSKTGVAYEQYF